This TCR beta chain is from a study of blood T cell repertoires in COVID-19. Study-wide context: The study drew acute and convalescent COVID-19 samples from the United States, Italy and Spain. Nucleic acid was either cDNA or gDNA, and it came from T cells, B-cell-depleted T cells, or PBMCs.

Germline assignment: CDR1 SGHTA and CDR2 FQGTGA. The CDR3 totals 14 residues. With 5 bases clipped from V and 3 bases from J, the junction kept 5 bases outside the gene matches. In the authors' workflow: Reference gene primer amplification gave nucleated cell count estimates. The data were produced by immunoSEQ multiplex PCR, yet TCRdb's version contains in-frame clones alone and is incomplete. The V and J calls and clone size are taken from that table; D and trimming were inferred from the DNA. This sample carries around 140,000 clones, roughly 85% of them seen once, and the ten largest clones take less than 3.5%. This clone was seen once.

Specimen: peripheral blood. The receptor comes from a human donor with acute or convalescent COVID-19. The donor label of this sample is uncertain. The chain employs TRBV7-3 and TRBJ2-5; 8 positions match TRBD1. CDR3 DNA sequence: TGTGCCAGCAGCCTACAGGGGGGAAAAGAGACCCAGTACTTC. Its protein product is CASSLQGGKETQYF.